Here is one TCR beta chain with its context. These data come from a study of monozygotic twins with inflammatory bowel disease. TCRdb reprocessed the 5' RACE reads, keeping one entry per CDR3 protein, no DNA. The sample's table shows some 170,000 distinct CDR3 sequences. Germline CDR1 reads SGHTA; CDR2 reads FQGNSA. The CDR3 has 15 amino acids. Sequencing was done on a sample of blood. The chain employs TRBV7-2 and TRBJ1-1; TCRdb reports TRBD1, a call that lacks DNA to check it against. This TCR was recovered from a human donor with ulcerative colitis or Crohn's disease, or a healthy co-twin of an affected twin (not recorded which). The CDR3 spells CASSLGVRGETEAFF.